These 18 T cell receptor beta chains share one sample of origin, sequenced in a study of beta chain features in type 1 diabetes. Expressed TCRB transcripts were sequenced because the isolated RNA had all been reverse transcribed beforehand. The protocol was immunoSEQ multiplex PCR, while the TCRdb copy is restricted to in-frame clones and leaves out a portion. The sample holds 300,000 or so clones, 7% to 9% seen once. What was sequenced was central memory CD4+ T cells from blood. These receptors were taken from a woman under 30 in good health.

The chain recombines TRBV14 with TRBJ2-7; D uncertain. The CDR3 spans 11 residues. V shed 4 bases and J shed 6 bases, with 7 bases lying between them. Per germline, CDR1 SGHDN and CDR2 FVKESK. This chain's CDR3 is CASSLPSEQYF. The DNA for the CDR3 is TGTGCCAGCAGCCTACCGAGCGAGCAGTACTTC.

In regard to this clone: Other DNA variants within this sample encode the same CDR3. The CDR3 loop is CASSYSTGNSGNTIYF. CDR3 DNA: TGTGCCAGCAGTTACTCGACCGGGAACTCTGGAAACACCATATATTTT. The gene calls are TRBV6-6 and TRBJ1-3, with D unresolved. The CDR3 consists of 16 residues. The ends were cut back, 0 bases at V and 0 bases at J, with 9 bases in the middle. CDR1 is MNHNY and CDR2 is SVGAGI in the germline V gene (reference sequence).

The CDR3 sequence: CATRLVGGWGETEAFF. DNA of the CDR3: TGTGCCACCCGATTAGTGGGGGGATGGGGGGAAACTGAAGCTTTCTTT. This rearrangement joins TRBV27 to TRBJ1-1; tentative D call: TRBD1 (5 bases). V was clipped by 10 bases and J by 5 bases, with 26 bases between them. Germline V lookup: CDR1 MNHEY, CDR2 SMNVEV (reference sequence). The CDR3 runs 16 residues.

This clone was observed a handful of times. The rearrangement uses TRBV27 and TRBJ2-1; 10 nucleotides line up with TRBD2. The CDR3 extends over 17 amino acids. V trimming: 5 bases; J trimming: 8 bases; junction bases outside the gene matches: 15. Germline values: CDR1 MNHEY, CDR2 SMNVEV (reference sequence). Written as DNA, the CDR3 is TGTGCCAGCAGTAAACTCCCCCCTAGCGGGAGTAGCTATGAGCAGTTCTTC. This translates into CASSKLPPSGSSYEQFF.

A few counts support this clone. This rearrangement joins TRBV7-9 to TRBJ2-1; D is uncertain. V was clipped by 5 bases and J by 9 bases, with 8 bases between them. Germline V gene sequence: CDR1 SEHNR, CDR2 FQNEAQ (reference sequence). The CDR3 covers 11 residues. DNA of the CDR3: TGTGCCAGCAGCCCGAACGGTGAGCAGTTCTTC. This codes for CASSPNGEQFF.

This clone has more than one count but fewer than ten. This sequence joins TRBV4-3 and TRBJ2-1, with 13 bases fitting TRBD2. The CDR3 has 17 amino acids. Germline loops: CDR1 LGHNA, CDR2 YSLEER. Unmatched junction bases numbered 7, after V lost 1 base and J lost 7 bases. The CDR3 protein is CASSQAGLAGEGNEQFF. The CDR3 region has the DNA TGCGCCAGCAGCCAAGCTGGACTAGCGGGAGAGGGGAATGAGCAGTTCTTC.

The chain combines TRBV20-1 with TRBJ1-1, with D hard to call. This CDR3 region has 11 residues. The germline V and J ends were trimmed by 2 bases and 11 bases, with 12 bases remaining between them. CDR1 is DFQATT, CDR2 SNEGSKA, per germline (reference sequence). The CDR3 here is CSARHTTHAFF. CDR3 nucleotide sequence: TGCAGTGCTAGACATACAACACACGCTTTCTTT.

Many counts were recorded for this clone. The same CDR3 can be traced to other DNA sequences in this sample. The CDR3 loop is CASSFRGAGNTIYF. CDR3 nucleotide sequence: TGTGCCAGCAGTTTTCGAGGTGCTGGAAACACCATATATTTT. This chain links TRBV28 with TRBJ1-3; D not certain. The V end lost 3 bases, the J end lost 2 bases, and 8 bases lay between the germline ends. Germline lookup yields CDR1 MDHEN and CDR2 SYDVKM. The CDR3 runs to 14 residues.

This clone was picked up a small number of times. This chain links TRBV11-1 with TRBJ2-1; 10 nucleotides match TRBD2. The length of the CDR3 is 15 residues. Trimming cost V 5 bases and J 12 bases; bases outside gene matches: 13. Germline values: CDR1 SGHAT, CDR2 FQDESV (reference sequence). The DNA of the CDR3 is TGTGCCAGCAGCCCCCTTTCTAGCGGGAGTATATGGCAGTTCTTC. This sequence encodes CASSPLSSGSIWQFF. Variable domain in full (rest from reference TRBV11-1 and TRBJ2-1): EAEVAQSPRYKITEKSQAVAFWCDPISGHATLYWYRQILGQGPELLVQFQDESVVDDSQLPKDRFSAERLKGVDSTLKIQPAELGDSAMYLCASSPLSSGSIWQFFGPGTRLTVL.

The V call is TRBV25-1, the J call TRBJ2-1; unclear D gene. Germline lookup yields CDR1 MGHDK and CDR2 SYGVNS. This CDR3 comprises 14 residues. V shed 4 bases and J shed 4 bases, with 11 bases lying between them. The CDR3 protein is CASSGWTQYNEQFF. The CDR3 DNA reads as TGTGCCAGCAGTGGGTGGACCCAGTACAATGAGCAGTTCTTC. Together with reference TRBV25-1 and TRBJ2-1, the CDR3 gives the full variable domain: EADIYQTPRYLVIGTGKKITLECSQTMGHDKMYWYQQDPGMELHLIHYSYGVNSTEKGDLSSESTVSRIRTEHFPLTLESARPSHTSQYLCASSGWTQYNEQFFGPGTRLTVL.

This clone showed up just a few times. The rearrangement uses TRBV5-4 and TRBJ2-1; 8 bases align to TRBD2. There are 15 residues in the CDR3. Germline loops: CDR1 SGHNT, CDR2 YYREEE (reference sequence). The V segment lost 2 bases and the J segment 6 bases; nucleotides outside the gene matches: 7. CDR3 loop: CASSFPQRGRNEQFF. CDR3 nucleotide sequence: TGTGCCAGCAGCTTTCCTCAGCGGGGGCGCAATGAGCAGTTCTTC.

There are a few counts of this clone. The J gene is TRBJ2-1, the V gene TRBV29-1; the D gene is possibly TRBD2 (5 bases). The CDR3 runs to 13 residues. Germline CDR1 and CDR2: SQVTM and ANQGSEA. Deletions cut 4 bases from V and 9 bases from J, with 16 bases between. The CDR3 sequence: CSVVRTEGSEQFF. CDR3 nucleotides: TGCAGCGTTGTTCGGACTGAGGGAAGTGAGCAGTTCTTC.

CDR3 loop: CASSLHGLAASGANVLTF. The CDR3 DNA sequence: TGCGCCAGCAGCTTGCACGGACTAGCGGCTTCTGGGGCCAACGTCCTGACTTTC. The chain combines TRBV5-1 with TRBJ2-6, with 10 bases fitting TRBD2. V was pared by 1 base and J by 1 base, with 5 bases of the junction left unmatched. Germline V gene sequence: CDR1 SGHRS, CDR2 YFSETQ. CDR3 length: 18 residues.

The gene calls are TRBV10-3 and TRBJ2-3; 11 positions agree with TRBD2. This CDR3 comprises 16 residues. The V segment lost 2 bases and the J segment 8 bases; nucleotides outside the gene matches: 9. Germline V gives CDR1 ENHRY, CDR2 SYGVKD. Here the CDR3 reads CAISEKTSGSTGTQYF. CDR3 bases: TGTGCCATCAGTGAGAAAACTAGCGGGAGCACGGGTACGCAGTATTTT.

This clone showed up just a few times. V is TRBV6-5 and J is TRBJ2-7, with a weak D call TRBD2 (5 bases). V lost 5 bases and J lost 4, with 15 bases in between. Germline V gene data show CDR1 as MNHEY and CDR2 as SVGAGI. This CDR3 has 14 residues. DNA for the CDR3: TGTGCCAGCAGTGAAATCGGGGTTACGTACGAGCAGTACTTC. Its protein product is CASSEIGVTYEQYF.

V and J are TRBV29-1 and TRBJ2-7; no reliable D call. CDR1 is SQVTM and CDR2 is ANQGSEA in the germline V gene. V was trimmed by 8 bases and J by 3 bases, leaving 14 bases between them. This CDR3 region has 12 residues. The chain's CDR3 is CSFTGSLYEQYF. DNA for the CDR3: TGCAGCTTCACGGGTTCCCTCTACGAGCAGTACTTC.

This clone showed up just a few times. The V gene is TRBV7-2, the J gene TRBJ2-6; D remains ambiguous. Trimming stripped 4 bases from V and 0 bases from J, with 13 bases between. From germline, CDR1 is SGHTA and CDR2 FQGNSA. The CDR3 is 17 residues long. The CDR3 DNA is TGTGCCAGCAGCTCCCGCTGGGGTAACTCTGGGGCCAACGTCCTGACTTTC. Translating gives CASSSRWGNSGANVLTF.

The chain joins TRBV6-6 to TRBJ1-5; D might be TRBD1 (5 bases). The V and J ends lost 8 bases and 4 bases respectively, with 12 bases between them. Germline CDR1 is MNHNY and CDR2 is SVGAGI (reference sequence). The CDR3 is made up of 13 amino acids. The CDR3 reads CASRGTMNQPQHF. The CDR3, as DNA: TGTGCCAGCCGCGGGACCATGAATCAGCCCCAGCATTTT.